This TCR beta chain was obtained from a study of T cells after yellow fever vaccination. Study-level points and caveats: There was a small share of clonotypes that showed up in both the CD4 and CD8 compartments.

A remark on this clonotype: As yet, its antigen is unknown.

TCRdb re-analysed the 5' RACE reads in MiXCR, keeping a single row per CDR3 protein. The data hold about 580,000 distinct CDR3 sequences, with 17% observed a single time. The TCR originated in a young man who received the YFV17D yellow fever vaccine. The starting material was PBMCs, obtained about 5 days after the first yellow fever vaccination.

The CDR3 protein is CASSSWRGRTTGELFF. CDR3 DNA: TGTGCCAGCAGTTCTTGGCGGGGGCGGACTACCGGGGAGCTGTTTTTT. This chain connects TRBV27 to TRBJ2-2; D may be TRBD2 (7 bases). V gave up 4 bases and J gave up 5 bases, with 17 bases separating them. CDR1 and CDR2 from the germline V gene are MNHEY and SMNVEV (reference sequence). CDR3 length: 16 residues.